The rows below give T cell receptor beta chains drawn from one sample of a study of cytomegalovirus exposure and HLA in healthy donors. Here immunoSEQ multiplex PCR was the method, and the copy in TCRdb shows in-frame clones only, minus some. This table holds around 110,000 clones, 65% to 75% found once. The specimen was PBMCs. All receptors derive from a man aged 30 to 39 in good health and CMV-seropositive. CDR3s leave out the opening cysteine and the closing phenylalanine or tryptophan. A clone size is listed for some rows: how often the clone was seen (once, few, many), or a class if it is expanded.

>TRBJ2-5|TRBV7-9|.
ASSLRRGGAETQY
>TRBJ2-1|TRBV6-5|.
ASRSSYNEQF
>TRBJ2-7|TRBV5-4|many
ASSAGTGAYEQY
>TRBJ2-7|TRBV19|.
ASSMPGQVRAYEQY
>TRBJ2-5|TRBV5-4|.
ASSWGIGGGETQY
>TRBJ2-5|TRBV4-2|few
ASSPEGGLYQETQY
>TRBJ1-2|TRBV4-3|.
ASSQDDDTPNYGYT
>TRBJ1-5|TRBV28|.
ASSERAAQH
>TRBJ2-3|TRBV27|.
ASSLIQGGADTQY
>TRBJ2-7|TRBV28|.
ASSLGRADEQY
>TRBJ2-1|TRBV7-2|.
ASSSTSGVNEQF
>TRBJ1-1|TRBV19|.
ASCFTGHEAF
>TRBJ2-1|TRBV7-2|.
ASSPHGTSGGPEQF
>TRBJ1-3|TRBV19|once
ASSGQVSGNTIY
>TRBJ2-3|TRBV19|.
ASSILAGLTDTQY
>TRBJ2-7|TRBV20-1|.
SAEESYEQY
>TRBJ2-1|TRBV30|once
AWRGWDRAYNEQF
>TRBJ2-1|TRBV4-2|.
ASSQEGGGPYNEQF
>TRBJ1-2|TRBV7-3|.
ASSLNPVYYGYP
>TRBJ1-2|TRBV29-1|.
SVDGGRLAGYT
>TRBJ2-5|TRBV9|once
ASSVETGQETQY
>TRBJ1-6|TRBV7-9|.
ASSLATEPLH